Listed below are T cell receptor beta chains from one sample, sequenced in a study of blood T cell repertoires in COVID-19. The protocol was immunoSEQ multiplex PCR, while the TCRdb copy is restricted to in-frame clones and leaves out a portion. The sample records more than 110,000 clones, more than 80% being singletons. The sequenced sample consisted of peripheral blood. These receptors originate from an elderly woman with acute or convalescent COVID-19. CDR3s include the opening cysteine and the closing phenylalanine or tryptophan. The D gene is left open where the match is weak. The listing skips clone size in some rows; elsewhere it reads once, few, many or a size class.

clone_size	v_call	j_call	d_call	cdr3_nt	cdr3_aa
NA	TRBV9	TRBJ1-6	TRBD1	TGTGCCAGCAGCGTAGAAGGGACAGGGGCTTCACCCCTCCACTTT	CASSVEGTGASPLHF
NA	TRBV6-5	TRBJ1-3	NA	TGTGCCAGCAGTCCAGGTATTTCTGGAAACACCATATATTTT	CASSPGISGNTIYF
NA	TRBV3-1/TRBV3-2	TRBJ1-2	TRBD1	TGTGCCAGCAGCCCCCGGACAGGGGAATATGGCTACACCTTC	CASSPRTGEYGYTF
NA	TRBV7-8	TRBJ1-5	NA	TGTGCCAGCAGCTTAGGGGCAGCAAATCAGCCCCAGCATTTT	CASSLGAANQPQHF
NA	TRBV7-9	TRBJ1-4	TRBD1	TGTGCCAGCAGCTTGACAGGGGCTGTCACTAATGAAAAACTGTTTTTT	CASSLTGAVTNEKLFF
NA	TRBV5-1	TRBJ2-3	TRBD1	TGCGCCAGCAGCTTTCCAGGGACAGGGGGCGCCCCGACAGATACGCAGTATTTT	CASSFPGTGGAPTDTQYF
NA	TRBV15	TRBJ1-2	NA	TGTGCCACCAGCAGAGGGGGGGGAGTTAACTATGGCTACACCTTC	CATSRGGGVNYGYTF
NA	TRBV9	TRBJ1-6	TRBD1	TGTGCCAGCAGCGCCGGACAGGGAGGGGGTTCACCCCTCCACTTT	CASSAGQGGGSPLHF
NA	TRBV2	TRBJ1-4	TRBD1	TGTGCCAGAGGGACAGGGGGTAATGAAAAACTGTTTTTT	CARGTGGNEKLFF
NA	TRBV5-1	TRBJ1-2	NA	TGCGCCAGCAGCTTGGCACTAAACATCGCGCAGGGGAATGGGGGCTACACCTTC	CASSLALNIAQGNGGYTF
NA	TRBV7-3	TRBJ2-1	TRBD2	TGTGCCAGCAGCCTCAGACTAGCGGGGGGGCCTGCTAATGAGCAGTTCTTC	CASSLRLAGGPANEQFF
NA	TRBV6-6	TRBJ2-1	TRBD2	TGTGCCAGCATTCTGGGACTAGCTGATTACAATGAGCAGTTCTTC	CASILGLADYNEQFF
NA	TRBV10-1	TRBJ1-4	NA	TGCGCCAGCAGTGAGGTCCCCCAGGGAGGAAAACTGTTTTTT	CASSEVPQGGKLFF
once	TRBV16	TRBJ1-6	TRBD1	TGTGCCAGCAGCCAGTACGGACCGGGACAGTTAAATTCACCCCTCCACTTT	CASSQYGPGQLNSPLHF
NA	TRBV7-2	TRBJ1-2	NA	TGTGCCAGCAGCCCCACTTCGAACAGGGTTGGCTACACCTTC	CASSPTSNRVGYTF
NA	TRBV5-1	TRBJ1-5	NA	TGCGCCAGCAGCTTGGGGGCAGGGGAAAGTCAGCCCCAGCATTTT	CASSLGAGESQPQHF
NA	TRBV7-8	TRBJ1-5	NA	TGTGCCAGCAGCTTCGCGGGGCACAGCAATCAGCCCCAGCATTTT	CASSFAGHSNQPQHF
NA	TRBV5-1	TRBJ1-1	NA	TGCGCCAGCAGCCTTGAATACCAGAAGAACACTGAAGCTTTCTTT	CASSLEYQKNTEAFF
once	TRBV28	TRBJ1-2	TRBD1	TGTGCCAGCAGTCCAGTAGGGACAGGGGGCCTCTATGGCTACACCTTC	CASSPVGTGGLYGYTF
NA	TRBV6-2/TRBV6-3	TRBJ2-6	TRBD1	TGTGCCAGCAGTTTCACCGACAGGGGTGGGGCCAACGTCCTGACTTTC	CASSFTDRGGANVLTF
NA	TRBV10-1	TRBJ1-6	TRBD1	TGCGCCAGCAGTGAGTCCAGGACAGGGGGTCATTCACCCCTCCACTTT	CASSESRTGGHSPLHF
NA	TRBV11-3	TRBJ1-3	TRBD1	TGTGCCAGCAGAACCAGCGAAACAGGGGCTGGAAACACCATATATTTT	CASRTSETGAGNTIYF
NA	TRBV7-9	TRBJ2-7	NA	TGTGCCAGCAGCTTATTCGGCAGGTACTACGAGCAGTACTTC	CASSLFGRYYEQYF
NA	TRBV19	TRBJ2-1	NA	TGTGCCAGTAGTAGGGTTAAACTAAGCTCCTACAATGAGCAGTTCTTC	CASSRVKLSSYNEQFF
NA	TRBV11-3	TRBJ2-1	TRBD2	TGTGCCAGCAGCCCCCTCGGACTAGCGGGGGGCTCCAATGAGCAGTTCTTC	CASSPLGLAGGSNEQFF
NA	TRBV3-1/TRBV3-2	TRBJ1-1	TRBD1	TGTGCCAGCAGCCGGGACAGGGGAGCTGGGAACACTGAAGCTTTCTTT	CASSRDRGAGNTEAFF
NA	TRBV4-3	TRBJ2-3	NA	TGCGCCAGCAGCCCCCGAAAGGGGCAAGATACGCAGTATTTT	CASSPRKGQDTQYF
NA	TRBV7-9	TRBJ2-7	NA	TGTGCCAGCAGCTTGGCAACCTACGAGCAGTACTTC	CASSLATYEQYF
NA	TRBV25-1	TRBJ1-2	NA	TGTGCCAGCAGTGAACATACAGGCTATGGCTACACCTTC	CASSEHTGYGYTF
NA	TRBV6-5	TRBJ2-7	TRBD1	TGTGCCAGCACCAATCAACAGGGGGGACCCTACGAGCAGTACTTC	CASTNQQGGPYEQYF
NA	TRBV5-1	TRBJ2-3	TRBD2	TGCGCCAGCAGCTTGGCTCTAGCGGGGGGGTATAGGACAGATACGCAGTATTTT	CASSLALAGGYRTDTQYF
NA	TRBV2	TRBJ1-4	NA	TGTGCCAGCAGTTTTTTAATTGCAACTAATGAAAAACTGTTTTTT	CASSFLIATNEKLFF
many	TRBV9	TRBJ1-3	NA	TGTGCCAGCAGCGTAGGGTGGAGTTCGGGAAACACCATATATTTT	CASSVGWSSGNTIYF
NA	TRBV6-5	TRBJ1-2	NA	TGTGCCAGCAGCTCACTTACCGGGACTCTCTATGGCTACACCTTC	CASSSLTGTLYGYTF
NA	TRBV9	TRBJ1-4	NA	TGTGCCAGCAGCCCCCGGGGGGGGACTAATGAAAAACTGTTTTTT	CASSPRGGTNEKLFF
NA	TRBV30	TRBJ1-2	NA	TGTGCCCTCCGTGGCAGTGCGGTCTATGGCTACACCTTC	CALRGSAVYGYTF